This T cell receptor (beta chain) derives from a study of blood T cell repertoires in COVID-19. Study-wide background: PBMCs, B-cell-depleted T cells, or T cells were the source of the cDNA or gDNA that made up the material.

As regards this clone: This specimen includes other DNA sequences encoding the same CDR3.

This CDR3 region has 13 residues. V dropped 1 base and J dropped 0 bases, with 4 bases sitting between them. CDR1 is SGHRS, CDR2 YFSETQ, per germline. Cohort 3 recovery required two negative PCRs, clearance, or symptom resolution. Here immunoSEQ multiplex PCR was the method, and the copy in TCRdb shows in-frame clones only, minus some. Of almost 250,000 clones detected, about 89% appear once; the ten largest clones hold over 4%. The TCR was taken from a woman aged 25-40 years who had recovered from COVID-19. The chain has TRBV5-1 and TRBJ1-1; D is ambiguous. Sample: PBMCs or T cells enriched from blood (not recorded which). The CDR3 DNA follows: TGCGCCAGCAGCTTGAACATGAACACTGAAGCTTTCTTT. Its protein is CASSLNMNTEAFF.